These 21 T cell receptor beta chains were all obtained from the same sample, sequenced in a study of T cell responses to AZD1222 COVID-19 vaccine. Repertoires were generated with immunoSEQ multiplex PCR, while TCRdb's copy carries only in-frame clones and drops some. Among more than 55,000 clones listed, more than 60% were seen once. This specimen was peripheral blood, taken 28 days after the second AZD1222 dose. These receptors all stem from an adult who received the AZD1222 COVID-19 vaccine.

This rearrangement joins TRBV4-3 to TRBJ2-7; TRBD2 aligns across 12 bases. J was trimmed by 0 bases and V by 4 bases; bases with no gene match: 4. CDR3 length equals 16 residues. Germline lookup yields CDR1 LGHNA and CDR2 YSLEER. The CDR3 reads CASSRLAGGSSYEQYF. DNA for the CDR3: TGCGCCAGCAGCCGTCTAGCGGGGGGGTCCTCCTACGAGCAGTACTTC.

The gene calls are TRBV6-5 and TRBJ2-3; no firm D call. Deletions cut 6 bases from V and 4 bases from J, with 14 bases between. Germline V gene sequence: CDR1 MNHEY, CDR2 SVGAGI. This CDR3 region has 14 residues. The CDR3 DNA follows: TGTGCCAGCAGCCGACAAACGGGCGCAGATACGCAGTATTTT. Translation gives CASSRQTGADTQYF.

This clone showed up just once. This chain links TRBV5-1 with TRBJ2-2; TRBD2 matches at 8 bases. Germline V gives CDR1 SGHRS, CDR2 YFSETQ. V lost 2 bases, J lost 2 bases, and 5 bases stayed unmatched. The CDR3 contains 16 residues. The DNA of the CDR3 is TGCGCCAGCAGCTTAAGCGGGGGCCCTAACACCGGGGAGCTGTTTTTT. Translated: CASSLSGGPNTGELFF. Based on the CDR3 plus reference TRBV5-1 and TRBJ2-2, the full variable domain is KAGVTQTPRYLIKTRGQQVTLSCSPISGHRSVSWYQQTPGQGLQFLFEYFSETQRNKGNFPGRFSGRQFSNSRSEMNVSTLELGDSALYLCASSLSGGPNTGELFFGEGSRLTVL.

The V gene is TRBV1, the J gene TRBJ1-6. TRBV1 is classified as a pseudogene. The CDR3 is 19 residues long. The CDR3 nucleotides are TGCACCAGCAGCCCTCCGGGGGATAGGGGAAAGACCTATAATTCACCCCTCCACTTT. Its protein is CTSSPPGDRGKTYNSPLHF.

As DNA, the CDR3 is TGTGCCAGCAGCCAAGGGACACAGGCCGGGGGAGAAAAACTGTTTTTT. Protein product: CASSQGTQAGGEKLFF. This rearrangement joins TRBV4-2 to TRBJ1-4; tentative D call: TRBD1 (5 bases). This CDR3 comprises 16 residues. Germline-derived CDR1 and CDR2 are LGHNA and YNFKEQ. With 1 base removed from V and 8 bases from J, the gap between germline ends came to 17 bases.

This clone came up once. The CDR3: CASSTLAKETQYF. The CDR3 nucleotides are TGTGCCAGCAGCACACTAGCTAAAGAGACCCAGTACTTC. The rearrangement joins TRBV28 to TRBJ2-5, with D possibly matching TRBD2 (6 bases). Germline V gives CDR1 MDHEN, CDR2 SYDVKM. The germline V and J ends were trimmed by 6 bases and 3 bases, with 11 bases remaining between them. CDR3 size: 13 residues.

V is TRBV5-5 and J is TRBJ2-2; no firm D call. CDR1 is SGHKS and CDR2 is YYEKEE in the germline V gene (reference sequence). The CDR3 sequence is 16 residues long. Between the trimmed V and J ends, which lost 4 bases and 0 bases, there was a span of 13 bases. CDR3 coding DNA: TGTGCCAGCAGCCCCGGGCTAGGAACGAACACCGGGGAGCTGTTTTTT. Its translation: CASSPGLGTNTGELFF.

CDR3 region: CASSAGTGNTEAFF. CDR3 DNA: TGTGCCAGCAGCGCCGGGACCGGTAACACTGAAGCTTTCTTT. The J gene is TRBJ1-1, the V gene TRBV6-5, with TRBD1 as a possible D gene (5 bases). Germline V gene data show CDR1 as MNHEY and CDR2 as SVGAGI. V shed 6 bases and J shed 2 bases, with 13 bases lying between them. The CDR3 is 14 residues long.

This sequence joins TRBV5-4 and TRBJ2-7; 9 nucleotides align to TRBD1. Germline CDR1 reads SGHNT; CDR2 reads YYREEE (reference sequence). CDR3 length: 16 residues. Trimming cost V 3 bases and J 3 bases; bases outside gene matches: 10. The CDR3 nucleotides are TGTGCCAGCAGCTCGGGCCCGGGACAGGGAAGCTACGAGCAGTACTTC. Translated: CASSSGPGQGSYEQYF.

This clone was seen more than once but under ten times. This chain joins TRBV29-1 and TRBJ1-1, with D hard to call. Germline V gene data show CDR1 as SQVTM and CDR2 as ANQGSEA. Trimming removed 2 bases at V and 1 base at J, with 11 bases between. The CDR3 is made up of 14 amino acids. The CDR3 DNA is TGCAGCGTTGAATTGATCGGTCGGAACACTGAAGCTTTCTTT. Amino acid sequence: CSVELIGRNTEAFF.

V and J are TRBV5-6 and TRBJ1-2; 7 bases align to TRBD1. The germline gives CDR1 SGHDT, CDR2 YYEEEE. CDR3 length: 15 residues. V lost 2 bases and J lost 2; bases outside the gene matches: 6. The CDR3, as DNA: TGTGCCAGCAGCTTCCGGGCACAGGGGAACTATGGCTACACCTTC. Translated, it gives CASSFRAQGNYGYTF.

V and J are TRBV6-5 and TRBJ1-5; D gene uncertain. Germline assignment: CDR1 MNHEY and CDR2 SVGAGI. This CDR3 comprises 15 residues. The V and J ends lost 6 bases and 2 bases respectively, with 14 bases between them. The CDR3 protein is CASRGPGIGNQPQHF. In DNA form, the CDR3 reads TGTGCCAGCAGGGGCCCGGGCATTGGCAATCAGCCCCAGCATTTT.

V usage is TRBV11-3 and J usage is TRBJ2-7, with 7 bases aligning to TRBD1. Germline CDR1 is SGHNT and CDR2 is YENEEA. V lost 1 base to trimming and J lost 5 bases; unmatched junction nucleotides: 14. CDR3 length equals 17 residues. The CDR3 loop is CASSLVPGQGVVDEQYF. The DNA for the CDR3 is TGTGCCAGCAGCTTAGTCCCTGGGCAGGGGGTCGTCGACGAGCAGTACTTC.

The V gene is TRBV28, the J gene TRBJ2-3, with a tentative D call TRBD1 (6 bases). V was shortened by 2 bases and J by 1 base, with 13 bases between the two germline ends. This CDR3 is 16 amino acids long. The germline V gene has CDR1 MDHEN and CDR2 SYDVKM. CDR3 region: CASSLMGAQRTDTQYF. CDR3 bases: TGTGCCAGCAGTTTAATGGGGGCGCAACGCACAGATACGCAGTATTTT.

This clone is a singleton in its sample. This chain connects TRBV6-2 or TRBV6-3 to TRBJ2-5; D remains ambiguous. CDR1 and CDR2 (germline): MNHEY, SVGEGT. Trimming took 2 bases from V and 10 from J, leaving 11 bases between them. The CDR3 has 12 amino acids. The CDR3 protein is CASSYDSGFQYF. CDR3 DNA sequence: TGTGCCAGCAGTTACGACTCCGGCTTCCAGTACTTC.

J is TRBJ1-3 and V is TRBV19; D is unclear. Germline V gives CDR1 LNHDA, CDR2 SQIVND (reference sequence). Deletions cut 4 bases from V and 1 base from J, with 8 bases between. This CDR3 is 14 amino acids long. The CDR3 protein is CASSNTRSGNTIYF. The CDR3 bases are TGTGCCAGTAGTAACACAAGATCTGGAAACACCATATATTTT. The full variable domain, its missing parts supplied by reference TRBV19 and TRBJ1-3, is DGGITQSPKYLFRKEGQNVTLSCEQNLNHDAMYWYRQDPGQGLRLIYYSQIVNDFQKGDIAEGYSVSREKKESFPLTVTSAQKNPTAFYLCASSNTRSGNTIYFGEGSWLTVV.

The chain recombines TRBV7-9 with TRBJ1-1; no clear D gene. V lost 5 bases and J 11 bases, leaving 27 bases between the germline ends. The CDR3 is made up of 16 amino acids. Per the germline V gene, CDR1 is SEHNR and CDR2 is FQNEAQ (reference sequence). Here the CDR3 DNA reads TGTGCCAGCAGCCGACCAGGTAGCGGAGATCGCGAAGAGGCTTTCTTT. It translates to CASSRPGSGDREEAFF. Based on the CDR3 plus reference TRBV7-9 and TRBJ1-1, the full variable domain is DTGVSQNPRHKITKRGQNVTFRCDPISEHNRLYWYRQTLGQGPEFLTYFQNEAQLEKSRLLSDRFSAERPKGSFSTLEIQRTEQGDSAMYLCASSRPGSGDREEAFFGQGTRLTVV.

In DNA form, the CDR3 reads TGTGCCAGCAGCCAAGAATCCTCCCGGGAAGCTTTCTTT. Translated: CASSQESSREAFF. This rearrangement joins TRBV14 to TRBJ1-1; D call uncertain. CDR1 is SGHDN and CDR2 is FVKESK in the germline V gene. The CDR3 extends over 13 amino acids. Trimming removed 0 bases at V and 8 bases at J, with 10 bases between.

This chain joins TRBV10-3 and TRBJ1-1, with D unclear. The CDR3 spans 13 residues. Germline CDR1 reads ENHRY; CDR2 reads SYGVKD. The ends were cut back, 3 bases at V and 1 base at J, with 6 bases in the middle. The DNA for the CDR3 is TGTGCCATCAGTGACAGCGAGAACACTGAAGCTTTCTTT. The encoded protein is CAISDSENTEAFF.

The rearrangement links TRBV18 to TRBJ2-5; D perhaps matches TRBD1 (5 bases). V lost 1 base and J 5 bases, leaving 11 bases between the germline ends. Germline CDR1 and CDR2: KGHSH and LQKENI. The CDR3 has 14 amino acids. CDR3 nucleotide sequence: TGTGCCAGCTCACCACGACAGACAGTTGAGACCCAGTACTTC. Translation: CASSPRQTVETQYF.

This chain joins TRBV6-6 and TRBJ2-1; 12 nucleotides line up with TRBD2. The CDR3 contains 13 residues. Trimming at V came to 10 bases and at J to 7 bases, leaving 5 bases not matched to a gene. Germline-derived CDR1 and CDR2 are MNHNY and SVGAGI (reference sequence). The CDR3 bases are TGTGCCACCCTAGGACTAGCGGGGAATGAGCAGTTCTTC. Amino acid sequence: CATLGLAGNEQFF.